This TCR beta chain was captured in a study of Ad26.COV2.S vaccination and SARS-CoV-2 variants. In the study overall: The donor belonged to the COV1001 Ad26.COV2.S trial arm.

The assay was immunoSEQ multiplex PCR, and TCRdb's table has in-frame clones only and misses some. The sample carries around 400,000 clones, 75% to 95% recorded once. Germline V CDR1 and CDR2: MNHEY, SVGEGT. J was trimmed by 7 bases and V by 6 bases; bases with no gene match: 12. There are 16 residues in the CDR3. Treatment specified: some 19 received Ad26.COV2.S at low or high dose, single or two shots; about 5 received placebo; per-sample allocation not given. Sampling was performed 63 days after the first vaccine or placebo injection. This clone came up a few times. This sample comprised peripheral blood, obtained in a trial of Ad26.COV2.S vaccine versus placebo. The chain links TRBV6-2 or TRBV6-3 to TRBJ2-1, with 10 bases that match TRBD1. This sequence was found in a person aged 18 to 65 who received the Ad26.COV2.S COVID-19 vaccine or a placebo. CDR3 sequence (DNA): TGTGCCAGCAGGCCTGGGCCGGGACAGGGGATAAATGAGCAGTTCTTC. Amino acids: CASRPGPGQGINEQFF.